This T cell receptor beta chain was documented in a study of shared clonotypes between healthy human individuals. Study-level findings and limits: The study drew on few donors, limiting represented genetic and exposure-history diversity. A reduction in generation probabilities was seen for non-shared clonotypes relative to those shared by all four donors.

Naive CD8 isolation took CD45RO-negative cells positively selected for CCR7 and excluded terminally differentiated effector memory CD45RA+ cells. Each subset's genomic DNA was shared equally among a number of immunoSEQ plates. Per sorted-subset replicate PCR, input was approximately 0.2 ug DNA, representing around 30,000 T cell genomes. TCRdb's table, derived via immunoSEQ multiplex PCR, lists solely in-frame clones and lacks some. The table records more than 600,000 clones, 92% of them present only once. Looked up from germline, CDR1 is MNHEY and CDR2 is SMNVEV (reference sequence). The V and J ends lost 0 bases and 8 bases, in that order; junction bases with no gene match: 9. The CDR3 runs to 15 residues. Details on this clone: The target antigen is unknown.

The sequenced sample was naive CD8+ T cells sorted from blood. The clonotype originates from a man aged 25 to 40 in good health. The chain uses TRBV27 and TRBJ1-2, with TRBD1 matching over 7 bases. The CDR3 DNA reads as TGTGCCAGCAGTTTATCGATGCAGGGGGTAGCGGGCTACACCTTC. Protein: CASSLSMQGVAGYTF.